Shown below are 32 T cell receptor beta chains from a single sample sequenced in a study of T cell changes during pregnancy in multiple sclerosis. Sequencing was performed with immunoSEQ multiplex PCR; in TCRdb, only in-frame clones are kept and a portion is missing. The data hold around 55,000 clones, with 90% to 95% observed a single time. Specimen: CD8+ T cells from peripheral blood mononuclear cells, collected in the third trimester of pregnancy. These receptors came from a female donor with multiple sclerosis, enrolled in a pregnancy study.

This sequence joins TRBV7-9 and TRBJ2-7; 9 bases line up with TRBD1. Germline V gives CDR1 SEHNR, CDR2 FQNEAQ (reference sequence). There are 15 residues in the CDR3. After removal of 4 bases from V and 5 bases from J, the junction contained 9 bases not matched to a gene. This CDR3 reads CASSYTGTGFDEQYF. The DNA for the CDR3 is TGTGCCAGCAGCTATACCGGGACAGGGTTTGACGAGCAGTACTTC.

The genes are TRBV5-1 and TRBJ2-7, with TRBD2 matching over 7 bases. Looked up from germline, CDR1 is SGHRS and CDR2 is YFSETQ. V shed 3 bases and J 1 base; nucleotides not matched to a gene: 7. This CDR3 is built from 15 residues. CDR3 in amino acids: CASSWTLAESYEQYF. The CDR3, as DNA: TGCGCCAGCAGCTGGACGCTAGCGGAGTCCTACGAGCAGTACTTC.

This chain connects TRBV6-5 to TRBJ2-1; 7 bases are shared with TRBD2. The CDR3 covers 12 residues. Germline CDR1 reads MNHEY; CDR2 reads SVGAGI. V shed 4 bases and J 9 bases; nucleotides not matched to a gene: 3. CDR3: CASSFRGGEQFF. The CDR3 DNA follows: TGTGCCAGCAGTTTTCGCGGGGGTGAGCAGTTCTTC.

The chain joins TRBV10-3 to TRBJ2-3; D may be TRBD1 (5 bases). Germline CDR1 ENHRY, CDR2 SYGVKD. The V and J ends lost 11 bases and 5 bases respectively, with 20 bases between them. The CDR3 consists of 14 residues. This chain's CDR3 is CAPSRAGMIDTQYF. The CDR3 DNA reads as TGTGCCCCCAGCAGGGCAGGGATGATAGATACGCAGTATTTT.

This chain uses TRBV6-4 with TRBJ1-2, with TRBD1 as a possible D gene (6 bases). The ends were cut back, 0 bases at V and 2 bases at J, with 10 bases in the middle. Germline V gives CDR1 MRHNA, CDR2 SNTAGT. The CDR3 is 15 residues long. CDR3 in DNA: TGTGCCAGCAGTGACTCTTCAGGGGCCAACTATGGCTACACCTTC. Translation gives CASSDSSGANYGYTF.

The V and J genes are TRBV6-5 and TRBJ2-7, with D possibly TRBD2 on 5 matching bases. The CDR3 is 14 residues long. The V gene lost 4 bases and the J gene lost 2 bases, with 12 bases spanning the gap. The germline CDR1 and CDR2 sequences are MNHEY and SVGAGI. For the CDR3, the DNA is TGTGCCAGCAGTTTCAGCGGAGAGGCCTACGAGCAGTACTTC. It is translated as CASSFSGEAYEQYF.

The chain links TRBV5-1 to TRBJ2-1; a weak D match, TRBD2 (5 bases). Trimming shortened V by 3 bases and J by 4 bases, and 14 bases separated the two germline ends. CDR1 SGHRS and CDR2 YFSETQ come from the germline V gene. This CDR3 is built from 15 residues. The CDR3 nucleotides read TGCGCCAGCAGCTCGCTAACCCCGGGATACAATGAGCAGTTCTTC. It is translated as CASSSLTPGYNEQFF.

The V call is TRBV28, the J call TRBJ2-2; 8 bases match TRBD2. The CDR3 contains 17 residues. With V trimmed by 2 bases and J by 0 bases, 5 bases remained unmatched. The V gene's germline CDR1 is MDHEN and CDR2 SYDVKM. The CDR3 loop is CASSLLPGLANTGELFF. The CDR3 coding sequence is TGTGCCAGCAGTTTACTCCCGGGACTAGCGAACACCGGGGAGCTGTTTTTT.

The chain combines TRBV10-2 with TRBJ2-2; D gene uncertain. The length of the CDR3 is 12 residues. V shed 8 bases and J shed 6 bases, with 10 bases lying between them. Looked up from germline, CDR1 is WSHSY and CDR2 is SAAADI. The CDR3 sequence is CASQKEAGELFF. CDR3 in DNA: TGCGCCAGCCAGAAAGAGGCCGGGGAGCTGTTTTTT.

V is TRBV13 and J is TRBJ2-5, with D perhaps matching TRBD2 (6 bases). The V and J ends lost 5 bases and 1 base respectively, with 14 bases between them. The CDR3 runs 15 residues. Germline V lookup: CDR1 PRHDT, CDR2 FYEKMQ (reference sequence). For the CDR3, the DNA is TGTGCCAGCAGCGAGGGGACTCCCCTCCAAGAGACCCAGTACTTC. As protein: CASSEGTPLQETQYF.

The chain combines TRBV6-1 with TRBJ1-1; 9 bases are a match to TRBD1. V was pared by 6 bases and J by 0 bases, with 2 bases of the junction left unmatched. The germline CDR1 and CDR2 sequences are MNHNS and SASEGT. The CDR3 extends over 14 amino acids. The DNA for the CDR3 is TGTGCCAGCAGGGGACAGGGATTGAACACTGAAGCTTTCTTT. As protein: CASRGQGLNTEAFF.

This sequence joins TRBV28 and TRBJ2-7; 13 bases are a match to TRBD2. Germline CDR1 MDHEN, CDR2 SYDVKM. This CDR3 is built from 14 residues. J gave up 7 bases and V 4 bases, and 4 bases lay outside the gene matches. CDR3 sequence: CASSSGLAGSEQYF. The CDR3 DNA reads TGTGCCAGCAGTTCGGGACTAGCGGGATCTGAGCAGTACTTC.

This chain links TRBV7-9 with TRBJ2-7, with TRBD1 as a possible D gene (5 bases). CDR3 length: 16 residues. The V gene's germline CDR1 is SEHNR and CDR2 FQNEAQ (reference sequence). V was trimmed by 1 base and J by 3 bases, leaving 16 bases between them. DNA of the CDR3: TGTGCCAGCAGCTTAGTTGTCTCTCACAGGAGCTACGAGCAGTACTTC. It encodes CASSLVVSHRSYEQYF. Based on the CDR3 plus reference TRBV7-9 and TRBJ2-7, the full variable domain is DTGVSQNPRHKITKRGQNVTFRCDPISEHNRLYWYRQTLGQGPEFLTYFQNEAQLEKSRLLSDRFSAERPKGSFSTLEIQRTEQGDSAMYLCASSLVVSHRSYEQYFGPGTRLTVT.

The chain employs TRBV27 and TRBJ1-2; D perhaps matches TRBD1 (5 bases). The CDR3 has 13 amino acids. Germline assignment: CDR1 MNHEY and CDR2 SMNVEV (reference sequence). Trimming removed 5 bases from V and 4 bases from J, with 11 bases in between. CDR3 residues: CASSIGGAYGYTF. The CDR3 DNA follows: TGTGCCAGCAGTATAGGAGGGGCCTATGGCTACACCTTC.

The rearrangement joins TRBV4-2 to TRBJ2-1, with 9 bases that match TRBD1. V lost 3 bases, J lost 0 bases, and 3 bases stayed unmatched. The CDR3 contains 16 residues. Per germline, CDR1 LGHNA and CDR2 YNFKEQ. In DNA, the CDR3 is TGTGCCAGCAGCCAGGACAGGGGCAGCTCCTACAATGAGCAGTTCTTC. Amino acids: CASSQDRGSSYNEQFF.

The V and J genes are TRBV2 and TRBJ2-7; D remains unclear. Germline CDR1 reads SNHLY; CDR2 reads FYNNEI. Trimming shortened V by 6 bases and J by 4 bases, and 13 bases separated the two germline ends. This CDR3 is built from 13 residues. The CDR3 nucleotides are TGTGCCAGCAGGCCCGGAGAGATATACGAGCAGTACTTC. It translates to CASRPGEIYEQYF.

The chain carries TRBV6-4 and TRBJ2-2; tentative D call: TRBD1 (5 bases). V lost 7 bases to trimming and J lost 3 bases, with 12 bases between them. This CDR3 is built from 14 residues. Germline CDR1 MRHNA, CDR2 SNTAGT. CDR3 bases: TGTGCCAGCAAGGGAACACAGGACACCGGGGAGCTGTTTTTT. Translation: CASKGTQDTGELFF.

The rearrangement joins TRBV27 to TRBJ2-5; TRBD2 matches 10 bases. This CDR3 has 16 amino acids. The ends lost 4 bases at V and 5 bases at J; junction bases unmatched: 10. The germline CDR1 and CDR2 sequences are MNHEY and SMNVEV (reference sequence). CDR3 region: CASSWISSGSWETQYF. The CDR3 DNA reads as TGTGCCAGCAGTTGGATATCTAGCGGGAGTTGGGAGACCCAGTACTTC.

The chain recombines TRBV10-1 with TRBJ2-4; tentative D call: TRBD1 (5 bases). This CDR3 is built from 10 residues. From germline, CDR1 is WNHNN and CDR2 SYGVQD (reference sequence). Trimming shortened V by 9 bases and J by 9 bases, and 9 bases separated the two germline ends. The CDR3 DNA follows: TGCGCCAGGTCAGACAGCATTCAGTACTTC. It yields the protein CARSDSIQYF.

The chain is built from TRBV12-5 and TRBJ1-5, with 9 bases aligning to TRBD1. Germline CDR1 LGHNT, CDR2 FRNRAP. With 5 bases clipped from V and 7 bases from J, the junction kept 6 bases outside the gene matches. There are 14 residues in the CDR3. The CDR3 here is CASGPGQGNQPQHF. CDR3 bases: TGTGCTAGTGGTCCCGGACAGGGGAACCAGCCCCAGCATTTT.

The rearrangement uses TRBV28 and TRBJ2-7, with D possibly being TRBD1 (7 bases). Germline loops: CDR1 MDHEN, CDR2 SYDVKM. This CDR3 spans 15 amino acids. V lost 4 bases and J 5 bases, leaving 18 bases between the germline ends. CDR3 protein: CASSSHRGGEDEQYF. The DNA for the CDR3 is TGTGCCAGCAGTTCCCACAGGGGAGGAGAGGACGAGCAGTACTTC. The whole variable domain, remainder taken from reference TRBV28 and TRBJ2-7, is DVKVTQSSRYLVKRTGEKVFLECVQDMDHENMFWYRQDPGLGLRLIYFSYDVKMKEKGDIPEGYSVSREKKERFSLILESASTNQTSMYLCASSSHRGGEDEQYFGPGTRLTVT.

This chain connects TRBV7-2 to TRBJ1-2; D perhaps matches TRBD1 (6 bases). V was cut by 5 bases and J by 6 bases, with 16 bases left in between. CDR1 is SGHTA, CDR2 FQGNSA, per germline. The CDR3 totals 14 residues. The CDR3 region has the DNA TGTGCCAGCAGCCTCGGGGGGCCGCTCGATGGCTACACCTTC. Encoded protein: CASSLGGPLDGYTF.

This clone was detected once. The chain couples TRBV4-3 to TRBJ2-5, with D maybe TRBD1 (5 bases). V was cut by 0 bases and J by 0 bases, with 20 bases left in between. Per germline, CDR1 LGHNA and CDR2 YSLEER. CDR3 length: 19 residues. CDR3 amino acids: CASSQEGEWGREYQETQYF. CDR3 coding DNA: TGCGCCAGCAGCCAAGAAGGAGAGTGGGGCAGGGAATACCAAGAGACCCAGTACTTC.

The V gene is TRBV6-5, the J gene TRBJ2-5; D not certain. CDR3 size: 13 residues. The germline gives CDR1 MNHEY, CDR2 SVGAGI. V lost 5 bases to trimming and J lost 7 bases, with 14 bases between them. CDR3 sequence (DNA): TGTGCCAGCAGTCTTAGTGACGGAGCGACCCAGTACTTC. Amino acid sequence: CASSLSDGATQYF.

J is TRBJ1-5 and V is TRBV4-1, with TRBD1 identical over 9 bases. Germline V gene data show CDR1 as MGHRA and CDR2 as YSYEKL. This CDR3 spans 15 amino acids. V gave up 4 bases and J gave up 9 bases; unmatched junction bases: 10. CDR3: CASSLGRDRVMPQHF. CDR3 in DNA: TGCGCCAGCAGCCTGGGGCGGGACAGGGTTATGCCCCAGCATTTT.

The gene calls are TRBV5-4 and TRBJ1-2; 7 nucleotides agree with TRBD1. Trimming took 3 bases from V and 5 from J; bases not matched to a gene: 10. Germline V gives CDR1 SGHNT, CDR2 YYREEE (reference sequence). CDR3 length equals 15 residues. CDR3 coding DNA: TGTGCCAGCAGCTACCGGACAGGAGGAGGGTATGGCTACACCTTC. This codes for CASSYRTGGGYGYTF.

This chain connects TRBV11-2 to TRBJ2-7; 8 positions match TRBD1. Trimming cost V 2 bases and J 5 bases; bases outside gene matches: 11. The germline V gene has CDR1 SGHAT and CDR2 FQNNGV. The CDR3 spans 16 residues. The CDR3 region is CASSLPPLGQANEQYF. CDR3 bases: TGTGCCAGCAGCTTACCCCCGCTGGGACAGGCTAACGAGCAGTACTTC.

This chain links TRBV5-6 with TRBJ2-7; weak D call: TRBD1 (5 bases). Germline CDR1 is SGHDT and CDR2 is YYEEEE. V was clipped by 0 bases and J by 2 bases, with 24 bases between them. The CDR3 sequence is 19 residues long. DNA of the CDR3: TGTGCCAGCAGCTTGGAGGTTGGTAAAGGACATAAAGAGCCCTACGAGCAGTACTTC. Protein: CASSLEVGKGHKEPYEQYF.

The genes are TRBV4-1 and TRBJ1-5; tentatively, D is TRBD1 (6 bases). Germline V lookup: CDR1 MGHRA, CDR2 YSYEKL. The V gene lost 3 bases and the J gene lost 2 bases, with 11 bases spanning the gap. The CDR3 is 15 residues long. Written as DNA, the CDR3 is TGCGCCAGCAGCCAGGGGACATTGGGCAATCAGCCCCAGCATTTT. It specifies CASSQGTLGNQPQHF.

This chain links TRBV30 with TRBJ2-7; D is ambiguous. The V end lost 1 base, the J end lost 3 bases, and 13 bases lay between the germline ends. This CDR3 contains 14 residues. CDR1 GTSNPN and CDR2 SVGIG come from the germline V gene (reference sequence). Here the CDR3 DNA reads TGTGCCTGGAGTGAACGGGTCGCTAGCTACGAGCAGTACTTC. This encodes CAWSERVASYEQYF.

This chain links TRBV4-1 with TRBJ2-1; TRBD2 agrees at 9 bases. CDR1 is MGHRA and CDR2 is YSYEKL in the germline V gene. V was pared by 1 base and J by 0 bases, with 4 bases of the junction left unmatched. The CDR3 sequence is 17 residues long. Here the CDR3 reads CASSQGTSASSYNEQFF. The DNA for the CDR3 is TGCGCCAGCAGCCAAGGGACTAGCGCAAGCTCCTACAATGAGCAGTTCTTC.

The chain carries TRBV7-9 and TRBJ2-1; 9 bases match TRBD2. J was trimmed by 2 bases and V by 4 bases; bases with no gene match: 9. The CDR3 has 17 amino acids. The germline gives CDR1 SEHNR, CDR2 FQNEAQ (reference sequence). CDR3 nucleotides: TGTGCCAGCAGCTCAGATCGACTAGCGGAAACCTACAATGAGCAGTTCTTC. It codes for CASSSDRLAETYNEQFF.